This T cell receptor (beta chain) was recorded in a study of blood T cell repertoires in COVID-19. Sequenced by immunoSEQ multiplex PCR; TCRdb stores in-frame clones only, minus some. The top ten hold 25% to 30% of the sample, which has roughly 85,000 clones, 75% to 90% seen once. The germline V gene has CDR1 SGHDT and CDR2 YYEEEE. The V end was cut by 0 bases, the J end by 13 bases, with 16 bases between. The CDR3 contains 13 residues. The TCR comes from a man aged 45-65 years with active or convalescent COVID-19. The chain couples TRBV5-6 to TRBJ1-2; D is possibly TRBD1 (6 bases). Source material: peripheral blood. CDR3 sequence reads: CASSLGGRGGLTF. CDR3 nucleotide sequence: TGTGCCAGCAGCTTGGGCGGCAGGGGTGGCCTCACCTTC.